This T cell receptor beta chain was identified during a study of blood T cell repertoires in COVID-19 (dated by TCRdb to the early 2020s). General notes on the study: The collaborator samples originated in the United States, Italy and Spain and spanned the acute and convalescent phases of COVID-19. Samples came from the ongoing ImmuneRACE study (first 160 participants) plus 1,254 subjects from 6 global collaborators. The repertoires were made available in a free public database intended to serve as a resource for research on the immune response to SARS-CoV-2. Subjects who had been exposed to COVID-19, were actively infected with it, or had recovered from it provided the deeply sampled blood TCRbeta repertoires that made up the dataset. Nearly every sample came with metadata listing a de-identified subject ID, COVID-19 status, age in years and sex. The prospective study material was composed of cDNA or gDNA derived from T cells, B-cell-depleted T cells, or PBMCs. HLA class I and class II types, where available, came from metadata supplied by the sample provider rather than from assay-based typing. What the work shows at the level of the full study, not this receptor alone: How much clinical and demographic metadata was included differed by source and by participant, and the metadata was provided uncurated.

The collaborating institutions used their own protocols to collect whole blood in K2EDTA tubes. For TCRbeta analysis, collaborators shipped samples in one of three forms: frozen whole blood, isolated PBMCs, or DNA extracted from either of those sample types. As concerns this clone: This receptor's antigen is unknown. Per-base quality was not reported, and no clone a single base away is much larger than it.

TCRbeta CDR3 regions were amplified from genomic DNA using the immunoSEQ Assay, a bias-controlled multiplex PCR. Per the source publication's procedure: Nucleated cell counts per sample were estimated from amplification of reference gene primers within the assay. To quantify the absolute abundance of each unique TCRbeta CDR3 rearrangement, sequence reads were collapsed and filtered. For each sample, productive Simpson clonality was calculated by taking the square root of Simpson's diversity index across productive rearrangements. TCRdb carries this immuneACCESS record with in-frame sequences only. Its versions omit some clonotypes, under half of them owing to an unresolved V gene in the studies checked, with the rest unexplained. The DNA gave D and trimming, while V, J and clone size come from that table. The sample table contains some 93,000 clones; only one count was recorded for around 75% of them. In total, the top ten clones hold 24% of the sample.

The origin of this receptor is a human donor in a cohort sampled during active COVID-19. The specimen was peripheral blood.

The CDR3 reads CASSLGTGGAYNEQFF. The DNA reads TGTGCCAGCAGCTTGGGGACAGGGGGCGCTTACAATGAGCAGTTCTTC. The rearranged chain carries TRBV5-5 and TRBJ2-1; the central 11 bases match TRBD1. CDR1 and CDR2, per the germline V gene (reference sequence), are SGHKS and YYEKEE. There are 16 amino acids in the CDR3, from cysteine to phenylalanine inclusive. Kept here is only the CDR3 DNA, which spans 48 bases and is read in frame from base 1. Germline trimming: 0 bases from V, 4 bases from J; junction bases outside gene matches: 3. When the CDR3 is completed using the reference TRBV5-5 and TRBJ2-1 genes on either side, the full variable domain is DAGVTQSPTHLIKTRGQQVTLRCSPISGHKSVSWYQQVLGQGPQFIFQYYEKEERGRGNFPDRFSARQFPNYSSELNVNALLLGDSALYLCASSLGTGGAYNEQFFGPGTRLTVL.